This T cell receptor (beta chain) was documented in a study of T cells in Graves' hyperthyroidism and ophthalmopathy. Study as a whole: Pretreatment peripheral blood was obtained at initial diagnosis.

The TCR beta CDR3 regions underwent amplification using RNA transcripts as the source. When the TCR CDR3 underwent first-round RT-PCR, the HTBI primer set was used. TCRdb re-called the multiplex PCR reads with MiXCR, one entry per CDR3 protein. The data hold about 700,000 distinct CDR3 sequences, with approximately 14% observed a single time. The study's findings and limits: Among clonotypes expanded in thyroid above 0.001, most were also found in blood.

This CDR3 is 17 amino acids long. V lost 5 bases to trimming and J lost 3 bases, with 22 bases between them. The germline V gene encodes CDR1 MNHEY and CDR2 SVGAGI. The study enrolled patients aged 18 to 65 with newly diagnosed hyperthyroidism of under 2 months' duration. Diagnoses rested on clinical symptoms, serum thyroxine and TRAb, thyroid ultrasound and orbital computed tomography. This clonotype was recorded at least ten times. The target antigen is unknown. The TCR comes from a young woman with Graves' hyperthyroidism. This chain links TRBV6-5 with TRBJ2-5; D perhaps matches TRBD1 (5 bases). Input material: blood. The CDR3 sequence: CASSSILTTEPKETQYF. DNA for the CDR3: TGTGCCAGCAGTAGCATCCTGACGACAGAACCGAAAGAGACCCAGTACTTC.